The rows below give T cell receptor beta chains drawn from one sample of a study of beta chain features in type 1 diabetes. The repertoire was sequenced with immunoSEQ multiplex PCR; TCRdb's copy has only in-frame clones and lacks some. The table has 970,000 or so clones, 15% to 20% seen once. The sequenced sample consisted of naive CD4+ T cells from blood. The receptors were gathered from a woman aged 18-35 years in good health. The conserved cysteine and the conserved F or W are not part of the CDR3 here. D genes are given only for firm matches. A clone size is listed for some rows: how often the clone was seen (once, few, many), or a class if it is expanded.

v_call: TRBV18
d_call: TRBD2
clone_size: .
cdr3_aa: ASSQNRLAGQETQY

v_call: TRBV15
d_call: .
clone_size: few
cdr3_aa: ATSRDRSGYT

v_call: TRBV7-8
d_call: .
clone_size: few
cdr3_aa: ASSWRGRATIYNEQF

v_call: TRBV15
d_call: .
clone_size: few
cdr3_aa: ATKDGARGDTQY

v_call: TRBV2
d_call: .
clone_size: .
cdr3_aa: ASSGAEKLF

v_call: TRBV6-5
d_call: TRBD1
clone_size: .
cdr3_aa: ASRRTGDTGELF

v_call: TRBV19
d_call: TRBD2
clone_size: few
cdr3_aa: ASSIAGGESYEQY

v_call: TRBV5-1
d_call: .
clone_size: few
cdr3_aa: ASSFDLPRYNEQF

v_call: TRBV6-5
d_call: TRBD1
clone_size: .
cdr3_aa: ASSLDRGNTIY

v_call: TRBV18
d_call: .
clone_size: .
cdr3_aa: ASSPYSVSGANVLT

v_call: TRBV28
d_call: .
clone_size: .
cdr3_aa: ASSTPGTDTQY

v_call: TRBV6-5
d_call: .
clone_size: few
cdr3_aa: ASSSQRVAWLRF

v_call: TRBV2
d_call: .
clone_size: .
cdr3_aa: ASSNDGPAWGEAF

v_call: TRBV6-6
d_call: TRBD2
clone_size: .
cdr3_aa: ASAGTSDSYEQY

v_call: TRBV15
d_call: TRBD1
clone_size: few
cdr3_aa: ATSRNYRGLETQY

v_call: TRBV7-9
d_call: TRBD1
clone_size: .
cdr3_aa: ASSLPPGQGSYEQY

v_call: TRBV6-6
d_call: .
clone_size: few
cdr3_aa: ASSLDRGQETQY

v_call: TRBV19
d_call: TRBD2
clone_size: .
cdr3_aa: ASSNGLADYEQY

v_call: TRBV27
d_call: TRBD2
clone_size: .
cdr3_aa: ASSLLSSGNYEQY

v_call: TRBV4-2
d_call: TRBD2
clone_size: .
cdr3_aa: ASSQDGTRVVHEQF

v_call: TRBV9
d_call: TRBD2
clone_size: few
cdr3_aa: ASSVGTSGSGADYEQY

v_call: TRBV5-4
d_call: TRBD1
clone_size: few
cdr3_aa: ASSSPVDRVANVLT

v_call: TRBV5-6
d_call: .
clone_size: .
cdr3_aa: ASGTFRGGNQPQH

v_call: TRBV5-8
d_call: .
clone_size: .
cdr3_aa: ASSSSSEQF

v_call: TRBV5-6
d_call: TRBD2
clone_size: few
cdr3_aa: ASSNSGSSYEQY

v_call: TRBV7-9
d_call: .
clone_size: .
cdr3_aa: ASTPRGGFETQY

v_call: TRBV29-1
d_call: .
clone_size: few
cdr3_aa: SAGTSSYEQY

v_call: TRBV7-2
d_call: .
clone_size: .
cdr3_aa: ASSLASGTYNYGYT

v_call: TRBV10-3
d_call: .
clone_size: few
cdr3_aa: AISVSSYEQY

v_call: TRBV2
d_call: .
clone_size: few
cdr3_aa: ASSPNFGELF

v_call: TRBV27
d_call: TRBD2
clone_size: .
cdr3_aa: ASSPRTSGRAEETQY

v_call: TRBV7-2
d_call: TRBD1
clone_size: few
cdr3_aa: ASSLRRDSAEAF

v_call: TRBV19
d_call: TRBD1
clone_size: few
cdr3_aa: ASKGQGLHNEQF

v_call: TRBV28
d_call: TRBD1
clone_size: .
cdr3_aa: ASSQTGGGEKLF

v_call: TRBV13
d_call: TRBD1
clone_size: few
cdr3_aa: ASSLRQGRLSGNTIY

v_call: TRBV10-2
d_call: .
clone_size: few
cdr3_aa: ASSGVFLTDTQY

v_call: TRBV7-2
d_call: TRBD1
clone_size: .
cdr3_aa: ASSLGGTGTYEQY

v_call: TRBV19
d_call: TRBD1
clone_size: .
cdr3_aa: ASSMDRGDVGNQPQH

v_call: TRBV6-6
d_call: .
clone_size: once
cdr3_aa: ASSPGAGRESTQY

v_call: TRBV29-1
d_call: .
clone_size: few
cdr3_aa: SVESQAADTEAF

v_call: TRBV6-5
d_call: .
clone_size: .
cdr3_aa: ASCVAGCTDTQY

v_call: TRBV28
d_call: .
clone_size: .
cdr3_aa: ASSLFTGTDTQY

v_call: TRBV6-1
d_call: .
clone_size: .
cdr3_aa: ASRPARTGELF

v_call: TRBV18
d_call: .
clone_size: .
cdr3_aa: ASSLGQAMGYEQY

v_call: TRBV11-2
d_call: .
clone_size: few
cdr3_aa: ASSLALLGEQY

v_call: TRBV11-2
d_call: TRBD2
clone_size: .
cdr3_aa: ASSGSGTSGYNEQF

v_call: TRBV5-1
d_call: TRBD2
clone_size: .
cdr3_aa: ASSSRLAGGLNTQY

v_call: TRBV19
d_call: .
clone_size: .
cdr3_aa: ASTGAPVYGYT

v_call: TRBV4-2
d_call: TRBD2
clone_size: .
cdr3_aa: ASSRPVQGLAGSHSYNEQF

v_call: TRBV5-4
d_call: .
clone_size: few
cdr3_aa: ASSQVDPNTEAF

v_call: TRBV6-6
d_call: TRBD1
clone_size: .
cdr3_aa: ARKARGRTEAF

v_call: TRBV7-6
d_call: .
clone_size: .
cdr3_aa: ASSLSPVVGANIQY

v_call: TRBV4-2
d_call: .
clone_size: few
cdr3_aa: ASSQVQLGKNIQY

v_call: TRBV29-1
d_call: .
clone_size: few
cdr3_aa: SVEDRPLGVTTTYNEQF